This T cell receptor (beta chain) was retrieved from a study of blood T cell repertoires in COVID-19. Study context: Italy, Spain and the United States were the sources of the convalescent and acute COVID-19 samples. T cells, B-cell-depleted T cells, or PBMCs supplied cDNA or gDNA.

Source study methods: Estimation of nucleated cell counts relied on the amplification of reference gene primers. The assay was immunoSEQ multiplex PCR, and TCRdb's table has in-frame clones only and misses some. V and J calls and clone size follow that table, whereas D and trimming were derived from the DNA. The sample yields roughly 120,000 clones, approximately 84% seen once. This clone turned up a few times. The sequenced sample was peripheral blood. The clonotype comes from a woman in her thirties or forties with acute or convalescent COVID-19.

CDR3 in amino acids: CASSPETGAAYEQYF. As DNA, the CDR3 is TGTGCCAGCAGCCCCGAGACAGGGGCCGCCTACGAGCAGTACTTC. The V gene is TRBV7-2, the J gene TRBJ2-7; TRBD1 matches 8 bases. Per the germline V gene, CDR1 is SGHTA and CDR2 is FQGNSA. The CDR3 has 15 amino acids. The junction had 8 bases not matched to a gene; V was cut back by 5 bases and J by 2 bases.